This TCR beta chain was found in a study of cytomegalovirus exposure and HLA in healthy donors. Study information: A previous analysis identified approximately 120 million unique TCR beta sequences derived from 180 million or so T cells. Study-wide results and caveats: The study designated about 160 TCR beta chains cytomegalovirus-associated.

Amplification used 60 Vbeta primers and 13 Jbeta primers. The repertoire was sequenced with immunoSEQ multiplex PCR; TCRdb's copy has only in-frame clones and lacks some. Of around 96,000 clones listed, under 65% are singletons. In the case of this clone: Its antigen is undetermined.

The CDR3 is 14 amino acids. The germline CDR1 and CDR2 sequences are SGHTA and FQGNSA. Trimming removed 3 bases at V and 7 bases at J, with 12 bases between. The chain couples TRBV7-2 to TRBJ2-2; possible D gene TRBD2, 5 bases. The specimen was PBMCs. This clonotype originated in a man aged 55 to 70 in good health and CMV-seronegative. This CDR3 reads CASSFARRGGELFF. The DNA of the CDR3 is TGTGCCAGCAGCTTTGCCCGTCGGGGCGGGGAGCTGTTTTTT.